The 8 T cell receptor beta chains reported below all come from one sample, sequenced in a study of radiation and T cells in renal cell carcinoma. The time point was: baseline pretreatment blood. As to treatment: 15 Gy SBRT to primary tumor, nephrectomy 4 weeks later. Generated by immunoSEQ multiplex PCR, the TCRdb table keeps only in-frame clones and is missing some. The table shows 90,000 to 95,000 clones, with 82% occurring only once. The starting material was blood, obtained from a patient whose treatment included radiotherapy and nephrectomy. The receptors derive from a man aged 60 to 69 with renal cell carcinoma.

The J gene is TRBJ2-2, the V gene TRBV2; 12 nucleotides agree with TRBD2. V shed 5 bases, J shed 6 bases, and the junction held 10 bases outside the gene matches. This CDR3 has 17 residues. CDR1 SNHLY and CDR2 FYNNEI come from the germline V gene. The chain's CDR3 is CASSLTSGRVPPGELFF. In DNA, the CDR3 is TGTGCCAGCAGTCTGACTAGCGGGAGAGTGCCACCCGGGGAGCTGTTTTTT.

The chain carries TRBV19 and TRBJ2-2, with 8 bases identical to TRBD2. This CDR3 spans 15 amino acids. Germline CDR1 is LNHDA and CDR2 is SQIVND (reference sequence). With 5 bases clipped from V and 0 bases from J, the junction kept 2 bases outside the gene matches. CDR3 DNA sequence: TGTGCCAGTAGTCTTAGCGGGGCGAACACCGGGGAGCTGTTTTTT. It encodes CASSLSGANTGELFF.

J is TRBJ2-7 and V is TRBV7-9, with a possible D match to TRBD1 (6 bases). Germline V gene lookup returns CDR1 SEHNR and CDR2 FQNEAQ (reference sequence). CDR3 size: 12 residues. V gave up 3 bases and J gave up 9 bases, with 12 bases separating them. This CDR3 reads CASSLGTTGQYF. CDR3 in DNA: TGTGCCAGCAGCTTGGGCACGACAGGGCAGTACTTC. Supplemented by reference TRBV7-9 and TRBJ2-7, the full variable domain reads DTGVSQNPRHKITKRGQNVTFRCDPISEHNRLYWYRQTLGQGPEFLTYFQNEAQLEKSRLLSDRFSAERPKGSFSTLEIQRTEQGDSAMYLCASSLGTTGQYFGPGTRLTVT.

With respect to this clone: Other DNA sequences in this specimen translate into the identical CDR3. This chain links TRBV2 with TRBJ2-7, with 7 bases matching TRBD1. V dropped 6 bases and J dropped 0; count of bases not matched to a gene: 8. The CDR3 consists of 15 residues. CDR1 is SNHLY, CDR2 FYNNEI, per germline. The CDR3 sequence: CASSGDRVSSYEQYF. The CDR3 DNA reads as TGTGCCAGCAGCGGCGACAGGGTAAGCTCCTACGAGCAGTACTTC.

V is TRBV2 and J is TRBJ2-7; 7 nucleotides match TRBD1. Trimming removed 4 bases from V and 0 bases from J; junction bases left unmatched: 6. Per the germline V gene, CDR1 is SNHLY and CDR2 is FYNNEI. There are 15 residues in the CDR3. CDR3 region: CASSGGQAFSYEQYF. DNA for the CDR3: TGTGCCAGCAGTGGCGGACAGGCGTTCTCCTACGAGCAGTACTTC.

The chain employs TRBV10-3 and TRBJ2-7; possible D gene TRBD2, 6 bases. Trimming took off 0 bases at V and 4 bases at J, with 13 bases between the two ends. Per germline, CDR1 ENHRY and CDR2 SYGVKD. The CDR3 loop spans 15 amino acids. CDR3 bases: TGTGCCATCAGTGAGTCGCAGCGGGCCACTTACGAGCAGTACTTC. It codes for CAISESQRATYEQYF.

The rearrangement links TRBV7-3 to TRBJ2-3; D is perhaps TRBD1 (5 bases). V was cut by 1 base and J by 4 bases, with 9 bases left in between. The length of the CDR3 is 14 residues. Germline V CDR1 and CDR2: SGHTA, FQGTGA. CDR3 protein: CASSLIGVADTQYF. DNA for the CDR3: TGTGCCAGCAGCTTAATAGGGGTGGCAGATACGCAGTATTTT.

This chain joins TRBV7-8 and TRBJ2-7, with 8 bases that match TRBD1. With V trimmed by 1 base and J by 4 bases, 9 bases remained unmatched. The CDR3 has 16 residues. Germline V gives CDR1 SGHVS, CDR2 FQNEAQ. The DNA for the CDR3 is TGTGCCAGCAGCTTAGGGGGGCGGACAGGGACGTACGAGCAGTACTTC. This translates into CASSLGGRTGTYEQYF. The whole variable domain, remainder taken from reference TRBV7-8 and TRBJ2-7, is GAGVSQSPRYKVAKRGQDVALRCDPISGHVSLFWYQQALGQGPEFLTYFQNEAQLDKSGLPSDRFFAERPEGSVSTLKIQRTQQEDSAVYLCASSLGGRTGTYEQYFGPGTRLTVT.